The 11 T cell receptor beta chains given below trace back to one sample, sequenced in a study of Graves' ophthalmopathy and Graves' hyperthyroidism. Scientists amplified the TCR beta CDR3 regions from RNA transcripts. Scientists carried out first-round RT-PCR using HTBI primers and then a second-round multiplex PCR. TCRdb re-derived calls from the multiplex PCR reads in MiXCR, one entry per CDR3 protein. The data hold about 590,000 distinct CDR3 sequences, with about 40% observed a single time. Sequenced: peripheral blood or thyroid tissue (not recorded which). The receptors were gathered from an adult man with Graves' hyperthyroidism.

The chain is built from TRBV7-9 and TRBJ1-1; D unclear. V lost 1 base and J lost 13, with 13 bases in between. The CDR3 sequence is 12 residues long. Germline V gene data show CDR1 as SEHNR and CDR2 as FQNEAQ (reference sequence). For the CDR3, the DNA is TGTGCCAGCAGCTTAGTGACGGGAGTAGGTTTCTTT. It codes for CASSLVTGVGFF.

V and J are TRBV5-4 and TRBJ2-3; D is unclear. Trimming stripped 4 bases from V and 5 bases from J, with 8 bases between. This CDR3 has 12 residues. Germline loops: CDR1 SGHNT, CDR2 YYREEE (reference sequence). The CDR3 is CASSVFGDTQYF. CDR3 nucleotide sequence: TGTGCCAGCAGCGTCTTCGGAGATACGCAGTATTTT.

The CDR3 region is CASSRTGGSNEKLFF. The CDR3, as DNA: TGTGCCAGCAGCCGGACAGGGGGCTCTAATGAAAAACTGTTTTTT. The chain recombines TRBV2 with TRBJ1-4; the match to TRBD1 covers 11 bases. Unmatched junction bases numbered 3, after V lost 6 bases and J lost 3 bases. The CDR3 loop spans 15 amino acids. The germline CDR1 and CDR2 sequences are SNHLY and FYNNEI.

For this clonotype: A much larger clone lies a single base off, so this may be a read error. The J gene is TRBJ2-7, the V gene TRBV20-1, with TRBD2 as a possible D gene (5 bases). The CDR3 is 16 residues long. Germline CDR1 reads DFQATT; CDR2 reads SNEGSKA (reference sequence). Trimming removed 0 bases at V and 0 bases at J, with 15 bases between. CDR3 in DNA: TGCAGTGCTAGAGATTCGGCGGGCCAACCCTCCTACGAGCAGTACTTC. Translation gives CSARDSAGQPSYEQYF.

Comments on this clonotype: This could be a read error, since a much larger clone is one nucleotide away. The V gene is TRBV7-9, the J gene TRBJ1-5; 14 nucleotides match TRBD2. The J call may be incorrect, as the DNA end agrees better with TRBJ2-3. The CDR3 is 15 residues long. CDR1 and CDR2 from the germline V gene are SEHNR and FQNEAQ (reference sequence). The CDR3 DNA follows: TGTGCCAGCAGGCCGGGACTAGCGGGAGTGAATACGCAGTATTTT. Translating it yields CASRPGLAGVNTQYF.

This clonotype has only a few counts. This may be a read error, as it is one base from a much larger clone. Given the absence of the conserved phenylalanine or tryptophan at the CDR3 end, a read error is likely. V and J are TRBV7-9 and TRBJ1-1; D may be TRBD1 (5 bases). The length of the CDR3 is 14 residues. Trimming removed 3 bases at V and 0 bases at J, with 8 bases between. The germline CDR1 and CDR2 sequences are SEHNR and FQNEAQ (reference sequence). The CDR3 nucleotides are TGTGCCAGCAGCTTCAGCAGGGTGAACACTGAAGCTTTCCTT. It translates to CASSFSRVNTEAFL.

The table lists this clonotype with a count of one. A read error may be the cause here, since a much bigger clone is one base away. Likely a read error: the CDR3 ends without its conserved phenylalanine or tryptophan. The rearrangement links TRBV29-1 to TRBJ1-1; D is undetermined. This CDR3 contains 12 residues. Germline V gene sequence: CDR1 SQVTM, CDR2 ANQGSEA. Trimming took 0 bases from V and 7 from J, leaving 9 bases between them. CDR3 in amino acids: CSVEDKIYEAFL. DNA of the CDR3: TGCAGCGTTGAAGACAAGATTTATGAAGCTTTCCTT.

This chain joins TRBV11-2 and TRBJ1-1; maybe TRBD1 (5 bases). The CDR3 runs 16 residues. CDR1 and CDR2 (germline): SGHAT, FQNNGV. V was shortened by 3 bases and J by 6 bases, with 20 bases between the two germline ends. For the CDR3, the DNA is TGTGCCAGCAGCTTCCATGGAGCAGGGCTGGGCGCTGAAGCTTTCTTT. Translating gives CASSFHGAGLGAEAFF.

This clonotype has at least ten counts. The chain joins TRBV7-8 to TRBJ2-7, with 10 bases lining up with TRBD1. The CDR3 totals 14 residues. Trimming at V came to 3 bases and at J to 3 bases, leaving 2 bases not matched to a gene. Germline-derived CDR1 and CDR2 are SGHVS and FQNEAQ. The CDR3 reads CASSFGQGVYEQYF. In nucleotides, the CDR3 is TGTGCCAGCAGCTTCGGACAGGGGGTCTACGAGCAGTACTTC.

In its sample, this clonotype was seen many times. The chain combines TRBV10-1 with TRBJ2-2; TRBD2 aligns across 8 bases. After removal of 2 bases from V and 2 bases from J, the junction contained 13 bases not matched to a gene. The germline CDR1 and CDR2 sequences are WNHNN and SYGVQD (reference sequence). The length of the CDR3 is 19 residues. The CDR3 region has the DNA TGCGCCAGCAGTGAGACTCTCGGTTTGACTAGCGTAAACACCGGGGAGCTGTTTTTT. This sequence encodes CASSETLGLTSVNTGELFF.

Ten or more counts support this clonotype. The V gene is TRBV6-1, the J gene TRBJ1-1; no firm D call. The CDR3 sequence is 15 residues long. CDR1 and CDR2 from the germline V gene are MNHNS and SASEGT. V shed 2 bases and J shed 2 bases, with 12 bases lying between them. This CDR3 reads CASSELKWRNTEAFF. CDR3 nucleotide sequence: TGTGCCAGCAGTGAACTGAAGTGGAGAAACACTGAAGCTTTCTTT.